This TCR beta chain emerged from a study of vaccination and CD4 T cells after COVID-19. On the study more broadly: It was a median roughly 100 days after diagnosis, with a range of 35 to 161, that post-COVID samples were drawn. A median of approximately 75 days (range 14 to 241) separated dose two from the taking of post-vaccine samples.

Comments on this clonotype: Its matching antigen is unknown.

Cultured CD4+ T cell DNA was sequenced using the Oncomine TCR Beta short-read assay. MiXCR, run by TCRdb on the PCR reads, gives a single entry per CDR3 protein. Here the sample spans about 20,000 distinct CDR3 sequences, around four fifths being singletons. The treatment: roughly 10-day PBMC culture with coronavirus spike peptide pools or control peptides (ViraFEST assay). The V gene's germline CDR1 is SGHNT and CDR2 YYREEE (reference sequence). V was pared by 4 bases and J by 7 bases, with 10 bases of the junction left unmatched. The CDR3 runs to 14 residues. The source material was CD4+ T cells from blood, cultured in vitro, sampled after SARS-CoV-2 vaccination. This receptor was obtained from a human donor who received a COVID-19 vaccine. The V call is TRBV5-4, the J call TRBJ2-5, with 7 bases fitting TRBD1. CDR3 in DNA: TGTGCCAGCAGCCAATACAGGGGTCCAGGGACCCAGTACTTC. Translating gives CASSQYRGPGTQYF.